This T cell receptor beta chain derives from a study of beta chain features in type 1 diabetes. Concerning this clone: Its antigen remains unidentified.

Markers CD45RO/CCR7/CD25/CD127/CD95/CD27 served to sort CD4+ naive, central memory, regulatory and stem cell-like memory cells. Points from the study as a whole: The study found fewer insertions and more deletions at VDJ junctions in type 1 diabetes patients. Researchers report that Type 1 diabetes patients had moderately but significantly shorter TCRB CDR3s across all four CD4+ subsets.

The entirety of the isolated RNA underwent reverse transcription, so expressed TCRB transcripts were sequenced. The method was immunoSEQ multiplex PCR; TCRdb's version includes in-frame clones alone and lacks a portion of them. Counted here are around 340,000 clones, 20% occurring once; the ten biggest clones make up about 0.044%. CDR3 length equals 13 residues. Germline-derived CDR1 and CDR2 are SQVTM and ANQGSEA. V dropped 4 bases and J dropped 5 bases, with 14 bases sitting between them. The sample was naive CD4+ T cells from blood. The gene calls are TRBV29-1 and TRBJ1-1; D is unclear. The sequence was collected from a woman younger than 30 in good health. The CDR3 DNA is TGCAGCGTTGCCCTTTCCACGGTTACTGAAGCTTTCTTT. It encodes CSVALSTVTEAFF.